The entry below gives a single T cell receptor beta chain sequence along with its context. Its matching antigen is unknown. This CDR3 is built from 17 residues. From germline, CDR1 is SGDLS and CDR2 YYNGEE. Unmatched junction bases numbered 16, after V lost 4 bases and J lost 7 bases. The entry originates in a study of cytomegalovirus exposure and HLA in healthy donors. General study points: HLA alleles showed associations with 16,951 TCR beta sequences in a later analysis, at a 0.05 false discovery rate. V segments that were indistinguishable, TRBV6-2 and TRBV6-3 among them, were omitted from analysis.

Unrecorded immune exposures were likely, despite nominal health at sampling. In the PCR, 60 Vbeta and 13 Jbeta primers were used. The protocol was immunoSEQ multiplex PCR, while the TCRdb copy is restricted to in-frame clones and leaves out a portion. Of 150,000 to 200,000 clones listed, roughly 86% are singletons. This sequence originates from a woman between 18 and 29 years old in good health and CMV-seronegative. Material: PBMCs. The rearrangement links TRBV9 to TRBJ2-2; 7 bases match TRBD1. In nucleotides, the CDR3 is TGTGCCAGCAGCCCCCCGGGCAGGGGGTCAATAGGCGGGGAGCTGTTTTTT. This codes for CASSPPGRGSIGGELFF.